The 7 T cell receptor beta chains below all came from one sample that was sequenced in a study of CD8 T cells in ankylosing spondylitis. TCRdb ran MiXCR on the 5' RACE reads and lists one entry per CDR3 protein. The top ten clones hold roughly 4.5% of a sample with more than 150,000 distinct CDR3 sequences, around a sixth of them seen once. The material sequenced was blood, either unsorted or a sorted T cell fraction (not recorded which). These receptors were collected from a male donor aged 5 to 29 with ankylosing spondylitis or in good health (not recorded which).

This chain joins TRBV29-1 and TRBJ1-1, with a weak D call TRBD1 (6 bases). V lost 3 bases and J lost 3, with 11 bases in between. Per germline, CDR1 SQVTM and CDR2 ANQGSEA. The CDR3 has 13 amino acids. CDR3 loop: CSVDQGLDTEAFF. The CDR3 DNA is TGCAGCGTTGACCAGGGGCTGGACACTGAAGCTTTCTTT.

This clonotype was seen only once. The V gene is TRBV7-7, the J gene TRBJ2-1; 8 positions match TRBD2. Germline V CDR1 and CDR2: SSHAT, FNYEAQ (reference sequence). The CDR3 loop spans 15 amino acids. The V gene end was trimmed by 5 bases and the J gene end by 4 bases; junction bases not matched to a gene: 7. The CDR3 coding sequence is TGTGCCAGCAGCCGAAATCTAGCGGGTTACAATGAGCAGTTCTTC. Translated: CASSRNLAGYNEQFF.

This clonotype was seen ten or more times. CDR3 protein: CASSGGQGGNEQFF. The CDR3 DNA sequence: TGCGCCAGCAGCGGGGGACAGGGGGGGAATGAGCAGTTCTTC. This chain uses TRBV5-1 with TRBJ2-1, with 11 bases that match TRBD1. Germline V lookup: CDR1 SGHRS, CDR2 YFSETQ. J lost 7 bases, V lost 4 bases, and 4 bases had no gene match. The CDR3 length is 14 residues.

This clonotype was seen many times. This chain connects TRBV15 to TRBJ1-3, with D hard to call. Trimming took 0 bases from V and 4 from J, leaving 7 bases between them. CDR3 length: 14 amino acids. CDR1 and CDR2 from the germline V gene are LNHNV and YYDKDF (reference sequence). CDR3: CATSRDLAGNTIYF. In DNA, the CDR3 is TGTGCCACCAGCAGAGATTTGGCCGGAAACACCATATATTTT.

At least ten counts were recorded for this clonotype. The J gene is TRBJ2-2, the V gene TRBV6-5, with TRBD2 matching 7 bases. Germline CDR1 MNHEY, CDR2 SVGAGI. The CDR3 is made up of 13 amino acids. V was clipped by 7 bases and J by 5 bases; unmatched bases: 4. For the CDR3, the DNA is TGTGCCAGCATGGGAGGGGAGACCGGGGAGCTGTTTTTT. This encodes CASMGGETGELFF.

This clonotype showed up just a few times. This rearrangement joins TRBV5-6 to TRBJ2-7; 8 bases map to TRBD1. Trimming at V came to 0 bases and at J to 2 bases, leaving 1 base not matched to a gene. Germline lookup yields CDR1 SGHDT and CDR2 YYEEEE. CDR3 size: 14 residues. CDR3 protein: CASSLAGQAYEQYF. The CDR3 DNA is TGTGCCAGCAGCTTGGCGGGACAGGCCTACGAGCAGTACTTC.

This clonotype was counted between two and nine times. The chain couples TRBV19 to TRBJ2-1; 13 bases agree with TRBD2. CDR3 length equals 16 residues. J gave up 5 bases and V 3 bases, and 4 bases lay outside the gene matches. CDR1 and CDR2 (germline): LNHDA, SQIVND (reference sequence). The DNA of the CDR3 is TGTGCCAGTAGTATCACTACTAGCGGGAGGGACAATGAGCAGTTCTTC. Translation: CASSITTSGRDNEQFF.